Below are 32 T cell receptor beta chains sequenced from a single sample in a study of naive and memory T cell subsets. Stated treatment: skin biopsy from PPD injection site in Mantoux-positive individual. TCR cDNA received a 3' ligated oligonucleotide that carried a UMI. Amplification of ligated cDNA took four PCR rounds with SP2 and nested alpha and beta constant primers. In TCRdb, the UMI-ligation and nested PCR reads were re-called with MiXCR into one record per CDR3 protein. The repertoire holds tens of thousands of distinct CDR3 sequences, with around 10% as singletons. The specimen comprised skin, sampled from a tuberculin skin test site. These receptors were collected from an adult in good health.

This clonotype was counted only a few times. This chain uses TRBV18 with TRBJ1-5; D is unresolved. Germline V lookup: CDR1 KGHSH, CDR2 LQKENI. The CDR3 is 14 residues long. V lost 0 bases, J lost 5 bases, and 8 bases lay in between. For the CDR3, the DNA is TGTGCCAGCTCACCACCTTTCCAATATCAGCCCCAGCATTTT. It encodes CASSPPFQYQPQHF. Combining the CDR3 with reference TRBV18 and TRBJ1-5 gives the whole variable domain NAGVMQNPRHLVRRRGQEARLRCSPMKGHSHVYWYRQLPEEGLKFMVYLQKENIIDESGMPKERFSAEFPKEGPSILRIQQVVRGDSAAYFCASSPPFQYQPQHFGDGTRLSIL.

This clonotype was picked up many times. This chain links TRBV24-1 with TRBJ2-1; D might be TRBD2 (6 bases). Trimming left V 0 bases short and J 5 bases short, with 13 bases between. CDR1 is KGHDR, CDR2 SFDVKD, per germline. The CDR3 runs to 16 residues. The CDR3 here is CATSDLFGRGDNEQFF. Written as DNA, the CDR3 is TGTGCCACCAGTGATTTGTTCGGGAGAGGAGACAATGAGCAGTTCTTC.

The chain links TRBV20-1 to TRBJ1-2; 11 nucleotides agree with TRBD1. This CDR3 has 16 residues. V shed 6 bases and J 0 bases; nucleotides not matched to a gene: 9. Germline-derived CDR1 and CDR2 are DFQATT and SNEGSKA (reference sequence). The chain's CDR3 is CSATGTGGVTNYGYTF. The CDR3 DNA is TGCAGTGCAACCGGGACAGGGGGGGTTACTAACTATGGCTACACCTTC.

In this sample, this clonotype turned up many times. V is TRBV10-3 and J is TRBJ1-2, with D unclear. Germline V gene sequence: CDR1 ENHRY, CDR2 SYGVKD. This CDR3 spans 14 amino acids. Trimming shortened V by 7 bases and J by 1 base, and 13 bases separated the two germline ends. The chain's CDR3 is CAITDAGFNYGYTF. As DNA, the CDR3 is TGTGCCATCACCGATGCAGGTTTTAACTATGGCTACACCTTC.

The table lists this clonotype with many counts. The chain uses TRBV18 and TRBJ2-1, with TRBD1 identical over 10 bases. The germline gives CDR1 KGHSH, CDR2 LQKENI. The V gene end was trimmed by 3 bases and the J gene end by 7 bases; junction bases not matched to a gene: 6. The CDR3 sequence is 15 residues long. CDR3 sequence: CASSPRGTGANEQFF. CDR3 sequence (DNA): TGTGCCAGCTCACCCCGGGGGACAGGGGCGAATGAGCAGTTCTTC.

This clonotype was counted ten times or more. The chain combines TRBV6-5 with TRBJ2-3; 11 bases map to TRBD1. This CDR3 contains 15 residues. V lost 6 bases to trimming and J lost 6 bases; unmatched junction nucleotides: 8. From germline, CDR1 is MNHEY and CDR2 SVGAGI. CDR3 protein: CASSRDGQGADTQYF. For the CDR3, the DNA is TGTGCCAGCAGCCGAGATGGACAGGGGGCGGATACGCAGTATTTT.

This clonotype was recorded a few times. The CDR3 reads CASSVPGAGYGYTF. CDR3 bases: TGTGCCAGCAGTGTGCCAGGGGCCGGGTATGGCTACACCTTC. This chain connects TRBV2 to TRBJ1-2; TRBD1 is a possible D gene (6 bases). V was clipped by 4 bases and J by 5 bases, with 14 bases between them. Germline CDR1 and CDR2: SNHLY and FYNNEI. CDR3 length: 14 amino acids.

Judged by abundance, this clonotype is medium-sized. The CDR3, as DNA: TGTGCCACCCACGGGGGGCCAGATACGCAGTATTTT. Protein sequence: CATHGGPDTQYF. The chain recombines TRBV6-6 with TRBJ2-3, with D perhaps matching TRBD2 (7 bases). Germline CDR1 is MNHNY and CDR2 is SVGAGI (reference sequence). The ends were cut back, 10 bases at V and 4 bases at J, with 12 bases in the middle. CDR3 length: 12 amino acids.

This clonotype was seen a few times. This chain links TRBV7-3 with TRBJ1-3, with 8 positions matching TRBD1. Unmatched junction bases numbered 4, after V lost 0 bases and J lost 6 bases. Germline loops: CDR1 SGHTA, CDR2 FQGTGA. This CDR3 spans 15 amino acids. Here the CDR3 reads CASSLTTGETNTIYF. In DNA, the CDR3 is TGTGCCAGCAGCTTAACGACAGGGGAAACAAACACCATATATTTT.

This clonotype was counted ten times or more. The chain combines TRBV24-1 with TRBJ2-1; 11 positions agree with TRBD1. The CDR3 totals 19 residues. V was pared by 0 bases and J by 6 bases, with 12 bases of the junction left unmatched. Germline V CDR1 and CDR2: KGHDR, SFDVKD. CDR3 sequence reads: CATSDLKGQGAKKVNEQFF. CDR3 nucleotides: TGTGCCACCAGTGATTTGAAAGGACAGGGGGCGAAAAAGGTCAATGAGCAGTTCTTC.

V gene TRBV12-3 or TRBV12-4 combines with J gene TRBJ1-1, with 7 bases matching TRBD1. The CDR3 covers 14 residues. Trimming cost V 1 base and J 4 bases; bases outside gene matches: 3. The chain's CDR3 is CASSLGTGATEAFF. CDR3 nucleotide sequence: TGTGCCAGCAGTTTAGGCACAGGGGCCACTGAAGCTTTCTTT.

The chain joins TRBV20-1 to TRBJ1-6, with D unclear. The germline V gene encodes CDR1 DFQATT and CDR2 SNEGSKA (reference sequence). This CDR3 is built from 15 residues. With 3 bases removed from V and 0 bases from J, the gap between germline ends came to 9 bases. The CDR3 DNA is TGCAGTGCTAGGGGATCCGACTCCTATAATTCACCCCTCCACTTT. This codes for CSARGSDSYNSPLHF.

There are a few counts of this clonotype. The rearrangement joins TRBV24-1 to TRBJ1-5; D is unresolved. The CDR3 loop spans 14 amino acids. Germline values: CDR1 KGHDR, CDR2 SFDVKD. The ends were cut back, 2 bases at V and 4 bases at J, with 8 bases in the middle. For the CDR3, the DNA is TGTGCCACCAGTGATTGGGTTGCAAATCAGCCCCAGCATTTT. This encodes CATSDWVANQPQHF.

V is TRBV28 and J is TRBJ2-3, with 8 nucleotides matching TRBD2. CDR1 and CDR2 from the germline V gene are MDHEN and SYDVKM. V shed 4 bases and J 4 bases; nucleotides not matched to a gene: 7. The CDR3 is 15 residues long. The CDR3 region is CASSSPAGEADTQYF. The DNA of the CDR3 is TGTGCCAGCAGTTCCCCAGCGGGGGAAGCAGATACGCAGTATTTT.

This clonotype has a handful of counts. This chain links TRBV3-1 with TRBJ1-3, with a weak D call TRBD1 (6 bases). V lost 8 bases and J lost 3, with 17 bases in between. The CDR3 is made up of 15 amino acids. Germline CDR1 is LGHDT and CDR2 is YNNKEL (reference sequence). This CDR3 is CASGLLDRLGNTIYF. CDR3 DNA: TGTGCCAGCGGGTTACTCGACAGGCTTGGAAACACCATATATTTT.

This clonotype has only a few counts. This rearrangement joins TRBV18 to TRBJ2-6; either TRBD1 or TRBD2 may supply D (5 bases each). The V end lost 0 bases, the J end lost 4 bases, and 7 bases lay between the germline ends. Germline lookup yields CDR1 KGHSH and CDR2 LQKENI. The CDR3 is 15 residues long. CDR3 DNA sequence: TGTGCCAGCTCACCACCGGGACGGGGGGCCAACGTCCTGACTTTC. It encodes CASSPPGRGANVLTF.

This clonotype was seen more than once but under ten times. The rearrangement joins TRBV6-1 to TRBJ2-1, with 7 bases that match TRBD1. V was pared by 7 bases and J by 0 bases, with 6 bases of the junction left unmatched. CDR3 size: 15 residues. Germline V CDR1 and CDR2: MNHNS, SASEGT. CDR3 sequence reads: CASIFGQVSYNEQFF. Here the CDR3 DNA reads TGTGCCAGCATCTTCGGACAGGTCTCCTACAATGAGCAGTTCTTC.

In its sample, this clonotype was seen many times. The chain uses TRBV25-1 and TRBJ2-7; 8 nucleotides align to TRBD2. V was clipped by 7 bases and J by 4 bases; unmatched bases: 6. This CDR3 has 13 residues. Germline CDR1 reads MGHDK; CDR2 reads SYGVNS. CDR3 protein: CASKGLGGYEQYF. CDR3 DNA sequence: TGTGCCAGCAAGGGACTAGGGGGGTACGAGCAGTACTTC.

The table lists this clonotype with a few counts. V and J are TRBV18 and TRBJ2-3, with 8 bases aligning to TRBD1. The V gene's germline CDR1 is KGHSH and CDR2 LQKENI. There are 13 residues in the CDR3. Germline trimming cut 6 bases from V and 2 bases from J; bases unmatched to any gene: 1. CDR3 residues: CASSDRATDTQYF. The CDR3 nucleotides are TGTGCCAGCTCGGACAGGGCCACAGATACGCAGTATTTT. Variable domain in full (rest from reference TRBV18 and TRBJ2-3): NAGVMQNPRHLVRRRGQEARLRCSPMKGHSHVYWYRQLPEEGLKFMVYLQKENIIDESGMPKERFSAEFPKEGPSILRIQQVVRGDSAAYFCASSDRATDTQYFGPGTRLTVL.

The chain is built from TRBV29-1 and TRBJ2-2; a possible D gene is TRBD2 (6 bases). From germline, CDR1 is SQVTM and CDR2 ANQGSEA. The CDR3 totals 16 residues. V was shortened by 4 bases and J by 0 bases, with 15 bases between the two germline ends. This chain's CDR3 is CSVGGIAEANTGELFF. The CDR3 bases are TGCAGCGTTGGGGGAATAGCGGAAGCGAACACCGGGGAGCTGTTTTTT.

This clonotype was seen a few times. A much bigger clone sits one base away, suggesting this may be a read error. V and J are TRBV13 and TRBJ1-5; the D is unclear. There are 12 residues in the CDR3. The V gene lost 2 bases and the J gene lost 6 bases, with 5 bases spanning the gap. CDR1 and CDR2 from the germline V gene are PRHDT and FYEKMQ (reference sequence). The CDR3 here is CASSLWGQPQHF. CDR3 nucleotide sequence: TGTGCCAGCAGCTTATGGGGTCAGCCCCAGCATTTT.

This clonotype was detected many times. The rearrangement links TRBV29-1 to TRBJ1-2, with 8 nucleotides matching TRBD1. The CDR3 spans 13 residues. Losses at the gene ends were 1 base for V and 5 bases for J; bases not matched to a gene: 3. From germline, CDR1 is SQVTM and CDR2 ANQGSEA. CDR3 nucleotides: TGCAGCGTTGAAGGGACAGGGAGTTATGGCTACACCTTC. It codes for CSVEGTGSYGYTF.

This clonotype was seen only a few times. V usage is TRBV12-3 or TRBV12-4 and J usage is TRBJ2-7, with D maybe TRBD1 (5 bases). The CDR3 is 12 residues long. V lost 3 bases, J lost 6 bases, and 9 bases lay in between. CDR3 in DNA: TGTGCCAGCAGTTTTTCAGGGTCCGAGCAGTACTTC. Protein: CASSFSGSEQYF.

This clonotype was counted between two and nine times. V usage is TRBV7-3 and J usage is TRBJ2-3; TRBD1 matches at 7 bases. The CDR3 runs 16 residues. The V gene end was trimmed by 5 bases and the J gene end by 2 bases; junction bases not matched to a gene: 10. The germline V gene encodes CDR1 SGHTA and CDR2 FQGTGA. The CDR3 DNA reads as TGTGCCAGCAGCCCCTGGGGGACAGTGCCCACAGATACGCAGTATTTT. It encodes CASSPWGTVPTDTQYF.

This CDR3 reads CSASERGGRETQYF. In nucleotides, the CDR3 is TGCAGTGCTAGCGAGCGGGGGGGCCGTGAGACCCAGTACTTC. V and J are TRBV20-1 and TRBJ2-5; TRBD2 matches 10 bases. This CDR3 is built from 14 residues. J lost 5 bases, V lost 3 bases, and 6 bases had no gene match. Germline V gene data show CDR1 as DFQATT and CDR2 as SNEGSKA (reference sequence).

V is TRBV12-3 or TRBV12-4 and J is TRBJ2-1; 7 nucleotides match TRBD1. V was pared by 5 bases and J by 0 bases, with 7 bases of the junction left unmatched. The CDR3 runs 16 residues. The CDR3 DNA sequence: TGTGCCAGCAGTCCGTTCCGGGACAGCTCCTACAATGAGCAGTTCTTC. It codes for CASSPFRDSSYNEQFF.

This clonotype is labeled medium-sized. The chain links TRBV28 to TRBJ1-3, with D unresolved. CDR1 is MDHEN and CDR2 is SYDVKM in the germline V gene. The CDR3 runs to 13 residues. The V and J ends lost 6 bases and 4 bases respectively, with 10 bases between them. The CDR3 region has the DNA TGTGCCAGCAGCCTCCTCCAGGGAAACACCATATATTTT. Its protein product is CASSLLQGNTIYF.

The sample holds many counts of this clonotype. The J gene is TRBJ2-7, the V gene TRBV27; 11 bases are shared with TRBD2. The germline CDR1 and CDR2 sequences are MNHEY and SMNVEV (reference sequence). This CDR3 region has 14 residues. The V segment lost 6 bases and the J segment 2 bases; nucleotides outside the gene matches: 3. The CDR3 nucleotides read TGTGCCAGCAGCCTGACTAGCGGGGCCTACGAGCAGTACTTC. Its protein is CASSLTSGAYEQYF.

Only a few counts were recorded for this clonotype. V and J are TRBV20-1 and TRBJ1-1; 8 positions match TRBD1. Germline CDR1 reads DFQATT; CDR2 reads SNEGSKA (reference sequence). J gave up 1 base and V 3 bases, and 4 bases lay outside the gene matches. CDR3 size: 14 residues. The CDR3 is CSASPGQGNTEAFF. The CDR3 nucleotides read TGCAGTGCTAGTCCCGGACAGGGGAACACTGAAGCTTTCTTT.

V and J are TRBV29-1 and TRBJ2-1, with 8 bases identical to TRBD2. The trim removed 4 bases at V and 7 bases at J, leaving 6 bases unmatched. Germline values: CDR1 SQVTM, CDR2 ANQGSEA. The CDR3 extends over 13 amino acids. The CDR3 is CSVVRGAINEQFF. In nucleotides, the CDR3 is TGCAGCGTTGTGCGGGGGGCCATAAATGAGCAGTTCTTC.

The table lists this clonotype with many counts. The chain is built from TRBV20-1 and TRBJ2-1, with 7 positions matching TRBD2. The J segment lost 4 bases and the V segment lost 0 bases, leaving 15 bases of the junction unmatched. Germline V lookup: CDR1 DFQATT, CDR2 SNEGSKA (reference sequence). The CDR3 runs 18 residues. The CDR3 DNA reads as TGCAGTGCTAGAGATCCGGCGGGGGTCTTGATTCTTTACAATGAGCAGTTCTTC. This sequence encodes CSARDPAGVLILYNEQFF.

J is TRBJ1-5 and V is TRBV6-2 or TRBV6-3; D gene uncertain. The V gene's germline CDR1 is MNHEY and CDR2 SVGEGT. The CDR3 has 13 amino acids. Trimming pared 9 bases from V and 6 bases from J, leaving 15 bases between. Written as DNA, the CDR3 is TGTGCCAGTTCGGACGGTTTAGCTCAGCCCCAGCATTTT. It is translated as CASSDGLAQPQHF.